This T cell receptor beta chain was recorded in a study of T cells in Graves' hyperthyroidism and ophthalmopathy. RNA transcripts were the template for amplifying TCR beta CDR3 regions. The HTBI primer set drove a first-round RT-PCR of the TCR CDR3. TCRdb re-analysed the multiplex PCR reads in MiXCR, keeping a single row per CDR3 protein. The sample includes 300,000 to 400,000 distinct CDR3 sequences, about 15% of them seen just once. This clonotype has ten or more counts. This CDR3 is 11 amino acids long. V was cut by 0 bases and J by 5 bases, with 1 base left in between. Germline lookup yields CDR1 LGHDT and CDR2 YNNKEL (reference sequence).

The sequence was obtained from a woman in her twenties or thirties with Graves' ophthalmopathy. The material sequenced was blood. This sequence joins TRBV3-1 and TRBJ1-2; D remains unclear. Here the CDR3 reads CASSQDYGYTF. The CDR3 DNA follows: TGTGCCAGCAGCCAAGATTATGGCTACACCTTC.